The 26 T cell receptor beta chains presented below share a single source sample, sequenced in a study of T cells in Graves' hyperthyroidism and ophthalmopathy (dated by TCRdb to between 2019 and 2020). Library preparation employed multiplex PCR. The sequencing machine was an Illumina HiSeq 2000. TCR beta CDR3 regions were amplified from RNA transcripts. For the first round of RT-PCR on the TCR CDR3, the HTBI primer set was used together with the Qiagen OneStep RT-PCR kit. The public reads were reanalyzed by TCRdb: fastp trimming at Q25, MiXCR alignment, in-frame beta chains only. CDR3 protein sequences are deduplicated, and each keeps its most common genes and DNA. This sample comprises some 200,000 distinct CDR3 sequences, 15% to 20% of them detected only once. Around 52% of the sample is in the top ten clones. The sequenced sample was blood. The receptors were sampled from a man aged 45-65 years with Graves' hyperthyroidism.

This clonotype showed up many times. The rearrangement joins TRBV18 to TRBJ2-7, with 12 bases fitting TRBD1. The CDR3 runs 14 residues. V was clipped by 6 bases and J by 4 bases; unmatched bases: 4. CDR1 is KGHSH, CDR2 LQKENI, per germline. The CDR3 loop reads CASSGTGGAYEQYF. The CDR3 DNA follows: TGTGCCAGCTCCGGGACAGGGGGCGCTTACGAGCAGTACTTC.

This clonotype occurred many times. This chain uses TRBV3-1 with TRBJ2-6; TRBD2 matches 14 bases. V dropped 3 bases and J dropped 2; count of bases not matched to a gene: 6. The germline CDR1 and CDR2 sequences are LGHDT and YNNKEL (reference sequence). The CDR3 runs 19 residues. The CDR3 protein is CASSQWTSGRWTGANVLTF. DNA for the CDR3: TGTGCCAGCAGCCAGTGGACTAGCGGGAGGTGGACTGGGGCCAACGTCCTGACTTTC.

This clonotype was counted ten times or more. The gene calls are TRBV20-1 and TRBJ2-3, with D unresolved. Trimming left V 4 bases short and J 2 bases short, with 7 bases between. Germline CDR1 and CDR2: DFQATT and SNEGSKA (reference sequence). This CDR3 spans 12 amino acids. The CDR3 DNA follows: TGCAGTGCTAAACCCGACACAGATACGCAGTATTTT. It codes for CSAKPDTDTQYF.

This clonotype was counted only a few times. V usage is TRBV10-3 and J usage is TRBJ1-5; D gene ambiguous. CDR3 length: 13 residues. Trimming cost V 7 bases and J 0 bases, with 7 bases left between them. CDR1 and CDR2 from the germline V gene are ENHRY and SYGVKD. The CDR3 DNA reads TGTGCCATCACAGGCAATAGCAATCAGCCCCAGCATTTT. Translating gives CAITGNSNQPQHF.

This clonotype was seen ten or more times. The V call is TRBV15, the J call TRBJ2-3, with 7 positions matching TRBD1. The V gene's germline CDR1 is LNHNV and CDR2 YYDKDF (reference sequence). The junction had 0 bases not matched to a gene; V was cut back by 1 base and J by 5 bases. The CDR3 is made up of 13 amino acids. The CDR3: CATSRGQGDTQYF. CDR3 DNA: TGTGCCACCAGCAGAGGACAGGGAGATACGCAGTATTTT.

This clonotype was counted many times. V and J are TRBV5-1 and TRBJ2-7; D possibly corresponds to TRBD1 (6 bases). Germline V gives CDR1 SGHRS, CDR2 YFSETQ. The V end was cut by 0 bases, the J end by 6 bases, with 13 bases between. The CDR3 covers 14 residues. As DNA, the CDR3 is TGCGCCAGCAGCTTGGTAGGACAGTCTTCCGAGCAGTACTTC. Translation: CASSLVGQSSEQYF. The full variable domain, its missing parts supplied by reference TRBV5-1 and TRBJ2-7, is KAGVTQTPRYLIKTRGQQVTLSCSPISGHRSVSWYQQTPGQGLQFLFEYFSETQRNKGNFPGRFSGRQFSNSRSEMNVSTLELGDSALYLCASSLVGQSSEQYFGPGTRLTVT.

CDR3 in DNA: TGTGCCAGCAGCCCCACGAGGGGCGGGGAGACCCAGTACTTC. The encoded protein is CASSPTRGGETQYF. This chain connects TRBV7-2 to TRBJ2-5, with D perhaps being TRBD1 or TRBD2 (5 bases each). The germline V and J ends were trimmed by 5 bases and 5 bases, with 15 bases remaining between them. In germline, CDR1 is SGHTA, CDR2 FQGNSA. The CDR3 consists of 14 residues. The whole variable domain, filled in from reference TRBV7-2 and TRBJ2-5, reads GAGVSQSPSNKVTEKGKDVELRCDPISGHTALYWYRQSLGQGLEFLIYFQGNSAPDKSGLPSDRFSAERTGGSVSTLTIQRTQQEDSAVYLCASSPTRGGETQYFGPGTRLLVL.

This clonotype came up a few times. V usage is TRBV29-1 and J usage is TRBJ1-2; D is perhaps TRBD1 (5 bases). The CDR3 loop spans 12 amino acids. Trimming took off 4 bases at V and 7 bases at J, with 13 bases between the two ends. Per the germline V gene, CDR1 is SQVTM and CDR2 is ANQGSEA. The CDR3 DNA follows: TGCAGCGTTGGCGGGGGGGGGGGTGGCTACACCTTC. Protein sequence: CSVGGGGGGYTF.

This clonotype was observed at least ten times. The rearrangement uses TRBV20-1 and TRBJ2-5; D remains unclear. CDR1 is DFQATT, CDR2 SNEGSKA, per germline (reference sequence). Deletions cut 4 bases from V and 2 bases from J, with 8 bases between. The CDR3 covers 12 residues. CDR3 in amino acids: CSATNDQETQYF. The CDR3 DNA is TGCAGTGCTACCAATGATCAAGAGACCCAGTACTTC.

At least ten counts were recorded for this clonotype. At one of its ends the junction is not consistent with the germline gene, which may arise from a read error. CDR3 sequence: CASSLSEAVVTQYF. Written as DNA, the CDR3 is TGTGCTAGCAGCTTATCTGAGGCCGTCGTTACGCAGTATTTT. The rearrangement joins TRBV7-7 to TRBJ2-3; D is undetermined. Germline V gene lookup returns CDR1 SSHAT and CDR2 FNYEAQ (reference sequence). The CDR3 contains 14 residues.

This clonotype has only a few counts. The CDR3 spells CASSLSGQGRETQYF. The CDR3 nucleotides read TGTGCCAGCAGCTTATCGGGACAGGGGAGAGAGACCCAGTACTTC. The chain links TRBV7-9 to TRBJ2-5; TRBD1 matches at 10 bases. The CDR3 has 15 amino acids. The germline V gene has CDR1 SEHNR and CDR2 FQNEAQ (reference sequence). V dropped 2 bases and J dropped 4; count of bases not matched to a gene: 4.

The rearrangement joins TRBV6-2 or TRBV6-3 to TRBJ1-1; D remains ambiguous. V gave up 6 bases and J gave up 6 bases, with 23 bases separating them. Germline CDR1 reads MNHEY; CDR2 reads SVGEGT. This CDR3 region has 16 residues. CDR3 nucleotides: TGTGCCAGCAGGTGGGGTGCAGTGCGTAGATCCGCTGAAGCTTTCTTT. This codes for CASRWGAVRRSAEAFF.

This clonotype was counted ten times or more. This rearrangement joins TRBV27 to TRBJ2-1, with D possibly being TRBD1 (5 bases). Between the trimmed V and J ends, which lost 6 bases and 8 bases, there was a span of 14 bases. The CDR3 extends over 13 amino acids. Germline V lookup: CDR1 MNHEY, CDR2 SMNVEV (reference sequence). The CDR3 DNA reads TGTGCCAGCAGGGGGCTTAGTCGGGATGAGCAGTTCTTC. Translated, it gives CASRGLSRDEQFF.

This clonotype was found a few times. The chain uses TRBV20-1 and TRBJ2-2; 13 bases line up with TRBD2. This CDR3 region has 14 residues. Germline assignment: CDR1 DFQATT and CDR2 SNEGSKA (reference sequence). V trimming: 6 bases; J trimming: 6 bases; junction bases outside the gene matches: 4. CDR3 sequence: CSARTSGSAGELFF. For the CDR3, the DNA is TGCAGTGCGCGGACTAGCGGGAGTGCCGGGGAGCTGTTTTTT.

Here the CDR3 DNA reads TGTGCCAGCAGCCGGACTAGCGGGAGGGCTTTGGGTGAGCAGTTCTTC. Its translation: CASSRTSGRALGEQFF. The V call is TRBV6-1, the J call TRBJ2-1; TRBD2 matches at 15 bases. J gave up 9 bases and V 6 bases, and 9 bases lay outside the gene matches. The CDR3 length is 16 residues. The germline V gene encodes CDR1 MNHNS and CDR2 SASEGT.

This clonotype was counted many times. This CDR3 is CASRPDIQSSYNEQFF. For the CDR3, the DNA is TGTGCCAGCAGGCCGGACATCCAGAGCTCCTACAATGAGCAGTTCTTC. The V and J genes are TRBV12-3 or TRBV12-4 and TRBJ2-1, with D tentatively TRBD1 (5 bases). Trimming left V 6 bases short and J 0 bases short, with 15 bases between. This CDR3 contains 16 residues.

In DNA, the CDR3 is TGTGCCAGCAGTTTAGGGGCTCATCAGCCCCAGCATTTT. Translated: CASSLGAHQPQHF. J is TRBJ1-5 and V is TRBV28; TRBD1 might be the D (5 bases). Germline values: CDR1 MDHEN, CDR2 SYDVKM. The CDR3 sequence is 13 residues long. Deletions cut 2 bases from V and 5 bases from J, with 7 bases between. The full variable domain, completed using reference TRBV28 and TRBJ1-5, is DVKVTQSSRYLVKRTGEKVFLECVQDMDHENMFWYRQDPGLGLRLIYFSYDVKMKEKGDIPEGYSVSREKKERFSLILESASTNQTSMYLCASSLGAHQPQHFGDGTRLSIL.

DNA for the CDR3: TGTGCCAGCAGTAACCTATTCGCGGAGCAGTTCTTC. This gives the protein CASSNLFAEQFF. This rearrangement joins TRBV27 to TRBJ2-1; no firm D call. V was pared by 5 bases and J by 10 bases, with 12 bases between. CDR1 MNHEY and CDR2 SMNVEV come from the germline V gene (reference sequence). The CDR3 loop spans 12 amino acids.

This clonotype was observed at least ten times. The rearrangement joins TRBV28 to TRBJ2-2, with D unresolved. Germline values: CDR1 MDHEN, CDR2 SYDVKM. V lost 2 bases, J lost 7 bases, and 5 bases lay in between. The CDR3 has 12 amino acids. The CDR3 region has the DNA TGTGCCAGCAGTTTACGCGTCGGGGAGCTGTTTTTT. Translation gives CASSLRVGELFF.

The sample holds a few counts of this clonotype. This chain joins TRBV11-3 and TRBJ2-1; D is perhaps TRBD1 (6 bases). Germline CDR1 reads SGHNT; CDR2 reads YENEEA. The CDR3 is made up of 15 amino acids. V was pared by 5 bases and J by 4 bases, with 15 bases between. CDR3 bases: TGTGCCAGCAGCCTACAGGGCGATCAATACAATGAGCAGTTCTTC. This gives the protein CASSLQGDQYNEQFF.

A few counts support this clonotype. This rearrangement joins TRBV6-1 to TRBJ2-3; tentatively, D is TRBD2 (6 bases). V was clipped by 4 bases and J by 5 bases, with 13 bases between them. This CDR3 has 14 amino acids. Per the germline V gene, CDR1 is MNHNS and CDR2 is SASEGT. CDR3 bases: TGTGCCAGCAGTGTTGGGGGGTGGGTAGATACGCAGTATTTT. Translating gives CASSVGGWVDTQYF.

The rearrangement joins TRBV15 to TRBJ2-6; D is perhaps TRBD1 (6 bases). The germline V and J ends were trimmed by 4 bases and 0 bases, with 16 bases remaining between them. This CDR3 is 18 amino acids long. Germline CDR1 LNHNV, CDR2 YYDKDF (reference sequence). CDR3 DNA sequence: TGTGCCACCAGCACGAACAGGGCTAGCCTCTCTGGGGCCAACGTCCTGACTTTC. Its translation: CATSTNRASLSGANVLTF.

This clonotype was picked up many times. The chain carries TRBV29-1 and TRBJ1-1, with no clear D. V lost 6 bases, J lost 4 bases, and 15 bases lay in between. Looked up from germline, CDR1 is SQVTM and CDR2 is ANQGSEA. The CDR3 covers 13 residues. CDR3 sequence: CSVSLGARTEAFF. The DNA for the CDR3 is TGCAGCGTGTCGCTCGGCGCCCGCACTGAAGCTTTCTTT.

This clonotype was detected a few times. The J gene is TRBJ2-7, the V gene TRBV5-1, with TRBD1 matching over 7 bases. Germline V gives CDR1 SGHRS, CDR2 YFSETQ. With 3 bases clipped from V and 1 base from J, the junction kept 4 bases outside the gene matches. This CDR3 has 14 amino acids. The CDR3 sequence: CASSSKTGSYEQYF. In DNA form, the CDR3 reads TGCGCCAGCAGCTCAAAGACAGGGTCCTACGAGCAGTACTTC.

This clonotype was counted at least ten times. The chain joins TRBV20-1 to TRBJ2-1; 8 bases agree with TRBD1. This CDR3 is built from 13 residues. Germline-derived CDR1 and CDR2 are DFQATT and SNEGSKA (reference sequence). J gave up 5 bases and V 4 bases, and 4 bases lay outside the gene matches. In nucleotides, the CDR3 is TGCAGTGCTACAGGGGGCGCGAACAATGAGCAGTTCTTC. This translates into CSATGGANNEQFF.

This clonotype was counted a few times. The chain recombines TRBV10-2 with TRBJ2-5; 10 nucleotides align to TRBD2. The CDR3 totals 17 residues. Germline CDR1 and CDR2: WSHSY and SAAADI. After removal of 4 bases from V and 5 bases from J, the junction contained 13 bases not matched to a gene. This CDR3 is CASSVGAGGPIVETQYF. The CDR3 nucleotides are TGCGCCAGCAGTGTAGGAGCGGGAGGGCCTATCGTGGAGACCCAGTACTTC.